This T cell receptor (beta chain) was observed in a study of control samples from healthy donors and cancer patients. V lost 5 bases and J lost 1; bases outside the gene matches: 7. The CDR3 runs 15 residues. CDR1 and CDR2 from the germline V gene are LGHNA and YSLEER. The data were produced by immunoSEQ multiplex PCR, yet TCRdb's version contains in-frame clones alone and is incomplete. The sample consists of 70,000 or so clones, over 65% of them appearing once. This clone was detected only a few times. The sample consisted of blood. The rearrangement joins TRBV4-3 to TRBJ1-1; 7 bases line up with TRBD1. The TCR was taken from a middle-aged man in good health. The DNA for the CDR3 is TGCGCCAGCAGCAAAGGGACAGCACAGAACACTGAAGCTTTCTTT. Protein sequence: CASSKGTAQNTEAFF.